This T cell receptor (beta chain) was sequenced during a study of cytomegalovirus exposure and HLA in healthy donors. Use of 60 Vbeta and 13 Jbeta primers characterized the PCR. Libraries were prepared by immunoSEQ multiplex PCR; TCRdb keeps only in-frame clonotypes and omits some of them. The sample contains some 140,000 clones, approximately 79% of which appear only once. Deletions cut 5 bases from V and 4 bases from J, with 15 bases between. The CDR3 spans 15 residues. The germline gives CDR1 SGHAT, CDR2 FQNNGV. As concerns this clone: Other DNA sequences from this sample encode an identical CDR3 as well.

The source of this sequence is a man aged 18 to 29 in good health and CMV-seronegative. The specimen was PBMCs. The gene calls are TRBV11-2 and TRBJ1-3, with D tentatively TRBD1 (6 bases). CDR3 coding DNA: TGTGCCAGCAGCATGACAGGAGCGTCCGGAAACACCATATATTTT. The encoded protein is CASSMTGASGNTIYF.